This is a list of T cell receptor beta chains from one sample in a study of T-cell memory formation after mild COVID-19. TCRdb re-called the 5' RACE reads with MiXCR, one entry per CDR3 protein. The table lists 180,000 or so distinct CDR3 sequences, about 9.9% of them singletons. Sequencing used PBMCs or a T cell subset sorted from them (not recorded which). These receptors were collected from a man in his late teens or twenties who had mild COVID-19 (a few samples of this study predate the infection). Cell type and time point are not known. Both conserved end residues are part of each CDR3. A D gene is named only where the DNA matches it firmly. The size field is filled for only some rows; it gives once, few, many or a size class.

j_call,d_call,clone_size,v_call,cdr3_nt,cdr3_aa
TRBJ1-2,TRBD1,.,TRBV5-1,TGCGCCAGCAGATGGACCGGGACAGGGGGCTCGGGCTACACCTTC,CASRWTGTGGSGYTF
TRBJ2-1,TRBD1,few,TRBV9,TGTGCCAGCAGCGTATCCCGACAGGGGCTGTTGAACAATGAGCAGTTCTTC,CASSVSRQGLLNNEQFF
TRBJ2-2,.,.,TRBV6-1,TGTGCCAGCAGTGAAGCAAAGGGGCGCACCGGGGAGCTGTTTTTT,CASSEAKGRTGELFF
TRBJ1-5,TRBD1,.,TRBV19,TGTGCCAGTGGGGACAGGGGCCATCAGCCCCAGCATTTT,CASGDRGHQPQHF
TRBJ1-1,.,.,TRBV6-1,TGTGCCAGCAGGAAAGGGGGTTCGAACACTGAAGCTTTCTTT,CASRKGGSNTEAFF
TRBJ2-1,TRBD2,few,TRBV4-3,TGCGCCAGCAGCCAACAACCCCCGTTAGCGGGGGGGTACAATGAGCAGTTCTTC,CASSQQPPLAGGYNEQFF
TRBJ1-3,.,few,TRBV28,TGTGCCAGCAGACGACGGACCCACTCTGGAAACACCATATATTTT,CASRRRTHSGNTIYF
TRBJ1-1,.,.,TRBV12-3/TRBV12-4,TGTGCCAGCAGTCCGGGGGTCTCGAACACTGAAGCTTTCTTT,CASSPGVSNTEAFF
TRBJ2-5,.,.,TRBV10-1,TGCGCCAGCAGTGAGTCCCAAGAGACCCAGTACTTC,CASSESQETQYF
TRBJ2-7,.,.,TRBV7-9,TGTGCCAGCAGCACCCCCTCCCCGAGCAGCGAGCAGTACTTC,CASSTPSPSSEQYF
TRBJ1-4,.,few,TRBV5-6,TGTGCCAGCAGCTTGAGGGCAGGTAATGAAAAACTGTTTTTT,CASSLRAGNEKLFF
TRBJ2-3,.,few,TRBV6-2/TRBV6-3,TGTGCCAGCAGTACCCCCTGGGGGGACGGGGTGACACGCGGTACGCAGTATTTT,CASSTPWGDGVTRGTQYF
TRBJ2-2,.,many,TRBV5-1,TGCGCCAGCAGCTTGGATGGGAACACCGGGGAGCTGTTTTTT,CASSLDGNTGELFF
TRBJ1-6,TRBD1,.,TRBV3-1,TGTGCCAGCAGCTGGACAGGGAGGGATTCACCCCTCCACTTT,CASSWTGRDSPLHF
TRBJ1-6,.,many,TRBV12-3/TRBV12-4,TGTGCCAGCAGTTCAAGCTCCTATAATTCACCCCTCCACTTT,CASSSSSYNSPLHF
TRBJ2-1,TRBD1,.,TRBV11-2,TGTGCCAGCAGCTTAGATCCCCGGACAGGGGCAAATGAGCAGTTCTTC,CASSLDPRTGANEQFF
TRBJ1-2,.,few,TRBV7-2,TGTGCCAGCAGCTCGAACTCGGCAACTAACTATGGCTACACCTTC,CASSSNSATNYGYTF
TRBJ2-1,TRBD1,few,TRBV14,TGTGCCAGCAGCCACCGCTTATTTGCCGGGACAGGGTCCCAGTTCTTC,CASSHRLFAGTGSQFF
TRBJ1-2,.,few,TRBV10-2,TGCGCCAGCAGTGAGTCCCCAGGCCCAATTTATGGCTACACCTTC,CASSESPGPIYGYTF
TRBJ2-3,TRBD2,.,TRBV4-2,TGTGCCAGCAGCCAAGGGACTAGCGGGAACACAGATACGCAGTATTTT,CASSQGTSGNTDTQYF
TRBJ2-3,.,.,TRBV13,TGTGCCTCGAATCGGGGGCGAGGCACAGATACGCAGTATTTT,CASNRGRGTDTQYF
TRBJ2-4,.,.,TRBV5-1,TGCGCCAGCAGTTCAAGAAGTCCGGGACCTCAGTACTTC,CASSSRSPGPQYF
TRBJ2-1,.,.,TRBV7-2,TGTGCCAGCAGCTTAGCCACATACGGATTGGGTGAGCAGTTCTTC,CASSLATYGLGEQFF
TRBJ2-3,.,.,TRBV11-2,TGTGCCAGCAGCTCCATCACAAGTACGCAGTATTTT,CASSSITSTQYF
TRBJ2-5,.,many,TRBV7-2,TGTGCCAGCAGCCTCAGCCGCGGTGAGACCCAGTACTTC,CASSLSRGETQYF
TRBJ2-1,.,many,TRBV27,TGTGCCAGCAGTGCCGAGACTAATGAGCAGTTCTTC,CASSAETNEQFF
TRBJ2-5,.,many,TRBV6-2/TRBV6-3,TGTGCCAGCAGTTACTCGCGGGAGACCCAGTACTTC,CASSYSRETQYF
TRBJ1-4,.,many,TRBV5-1,TGCGCCAGCAGCTCGCAAGGGGGGCCAAATGAAAAACTGTTTTTT,CASSSQGGPNEKLFF
TRBJ1-5,.,many,TRBV6-5,TGTGCCACTGGCGCGGGGGTAGGTCAGCCCCAGCATTTT,CATGAGVGQPQHF
TRBJ1-1,TRBD1,.,TRBV4-2,TGTGCCAGCAGCCGGGGGGGGACAGAAAATCTGGCTTTCTTT,CASSRGGTENLAFF
TRBJ2-5,.,many,TRBV5-1,TGCGCCAGCAGCACCAGGGACTTCGGATACCAAGAGACCCAGTACTTC,CASSTRDFGYQETQYF
TRBJ2-2,TRBD1,few,TRBV12-3/TRBV12-4,TGTGCCAGCAGCTCACAGGGGAGGGAGCTGTTTTTT,CASSSQGRELFF
TRBJ1-4,TRBD1,.,TRBV20-1,TGCAGTGCTCGCAGGGGGCGAAGGGAAAAACTGTTTTTT,CSARRGRREKLFF
TRBJ2-5,.,many,TRBV29-1,TGCAGCGTAACAGGACCATATCCACGGGAGACCCAGTACTTC,CSVTGPYPRETQYF
TRBJ1-5,TRBD1,few,TRBV2,TGTGCCAGCAGAGAAAGGACAGGCTACAATCAGCCCCAGCATTTT,CASRERTGYNQPQHF
TRBJ1-1,.,many,TRBV7-2,TGTGCCAGCAGCCAAAGGACTGAAGCTTTCTTT,CASSQRTEAFF
TRBJ2-5,TRBD2,few,TRBV4-3,TGCGCCAGCAGCCAGGGGACTAGCGGGAGGGAGACCCAGTACTTC,CASSQGTSGRETQYF
TRBJ2-3,.,.,TRBV5-5,TGTGCCAGCAGCTTTTTTCCCACAGATACGCAGTATTTT,CASSFFPTDTQYF
TRBJ2-3,.,.,TRBV7-2,TGTGCCAGCAGCTTAGGGGGGGACGTGGATACGCAGTATTTT,CASSLGGDVDTQYF
TRBJ2-5,TRBD1,.,TRBV4-1,TGCGCCAGCAGCCAACACGGGACAGGGTTGGAGACCCAGTACTTC,CASSQHGTGLETQYF
TRBJ1-4,TRBD1,.,TRBV6-5,TGTGCCAGCAGGACAGGGTCGGGCGGTGAAAAACTGTTTTTT,CASRTGSGGEKLFF
TRBJ2-2,TRBD2,.,TRBV2,TGTGCCATCGGGGGGGCTAGCGGGAACACCGGGGAGCTGTTTTTT,CAIGGASGNTGELFF
TRBJ1-5,.,many,TRBV5-1,TGCGCCAGCAGCTTGGATGGGATCGAGAATCAGCCCCAGCATTTT,CASSLDGIENQPQHF
TRBJ2-4,TRBD1,.,TRBV28,TGTGCCAGCGACACTAGAAGGACAGGAAACATTCAGTACTTC,CASDTRRTGNIQYF
TRBJ2-7,TRBD1,.,TRBV4-2,TGTGCCAGCAGCCCGAGGACAGGTAGCGAGCAGTACTTC,CASSPRTGSEQYF
TRBJ1-4,.,.,TRBV7-9,TGTGCCAGCAGCGATCGGGGGTCAGGAGAAAAACTGTTTTTT,CASSDRGSGEKLFF
TRBJ1-5,.,.,TRBV6-5,TGTGCCACCCGTCGGGGGTCTAGCAATCAGCCCCAGCATTTT,CATRRGSSNQPQHF
TRBJ2-2,TRBD2,many,TRBV7-6,TGTGCCAGCAGCTCCGAGGGACTAGCGGGGGGTCGAACCGGGGAGCTGTTTTTT,CASSSEGLAGGRTGELFF
TRBJ2-2,.,.,TRBV4-2,TGTGCCAGCAGCCAAGAACAGGTCGGAGGGGAGCTGTTTTTT,CASSQEQVGGELFF
TRBJ1-6,TRBD1,.,TRBV9,TGTGCCAGCAGCGGGACAGGGTTCACACCCCTCCACTTT,CASSGTGFTPLHF
TRBJ1-6,.,.,TRBV3-1,TGTTCCAGCAGCTTGCCTACAAATTCACCCCTCCACTTT,CSSSLPTNSPLHF
TRBJ1-6,.,.,TRBV20-1,TGCAGTGCCGGCCCTAAGTTCCCGTCGCCCCTCCACTTT,CSAGPKFPSPLHF
TRBJ1-1,.,.,TRBV2,TGTGCCAGCTTAAGAGACAAGCGATTAAATGCTTTCTTT,CASLRDKRLNAFF
TRBJ2-1,TRBD2,few,TRBV5-1,TGCGCCAGCAGCACCCTAGCGGGGGGCCTAGCGAATGAGCAGTTCTTC,CASSTLAGGLANEQFF